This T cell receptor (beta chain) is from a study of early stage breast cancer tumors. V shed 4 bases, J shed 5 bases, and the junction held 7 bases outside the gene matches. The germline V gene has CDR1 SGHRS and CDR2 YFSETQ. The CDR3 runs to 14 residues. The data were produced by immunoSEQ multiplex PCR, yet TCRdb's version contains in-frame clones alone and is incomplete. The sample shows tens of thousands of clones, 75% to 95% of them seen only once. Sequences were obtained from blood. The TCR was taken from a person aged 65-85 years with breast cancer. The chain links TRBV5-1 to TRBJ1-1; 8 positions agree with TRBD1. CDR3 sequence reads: CASSGGQGVTEAFF. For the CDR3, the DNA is TGCGCCAGCAGCGGAGGACAGGGAGTGACTGAAGCTTTCTTT.